The clone carrying this T cell receptor (beta chain) was seen repeatedly, ten times or more. These data come from a study of T cells in Graves' hyperthyroidism and ophthalmopathy. Study context: At the time of initial diagnosis and before any treatment, peripheral blood was collected.

TCR beta CDR3 regions were amplified from RNA transcripts. In the first-round RT-PCR of the TCR CDR3, the HTBI primer set was used. TCRdb reprocessed the multiplex PCR reads via MiXCR and lists one record per CDR3 protein. This sample yields about 300,000 distinct CDR3 sequences, of which approximately 18% are seen a single time; less than 45% belongs to the top ten. Looked up from germline, CDR1 is MNHEY and CDR2 is SVGEGT. The CDR3 is 14 amino acids. V trimming: 5 bases; J trimming: 4 bases; junction bases outside the gene matches: 4. Exclusion criteria comprised uncontrolled infection, other autoimmune disease, pregnancy or lactation.

V is TRBV6-2 or TRBV6-3 and J is TRBJ1-2; 10 positions agree with TRBD1. Sequencing input: blood. The clonotype originates from a man between 50 and 59 years old with Graves' ophthalmopathy. CDR3 DNA: TGTGCCAGCAGTCCGGACAGGGGGATCTATGGCTACACCTTC. This translates into CASSPDRGIYGYTF.